What follows describes a single TCR beta chain. Original processing methods: Reference gene primer amplification yielded estimated nucleated cell counts. The data were produced by immunoSEQ multiplex PCR, yet TCRdb's version contains in-frame clones alone and is incomplete. The DNA gave D and trimming, while V, J and clone size come from that table. The top ten hold 1.5% to 2% of the sample, which has approximately 240,000 clones, approximately 90% seen once. The source of the sample is a study of blood T cell repertoires in COVID-19. Recruitment covered under 25 US areas and drew participants whose ages spanned 18 to 89 years. V lost 3 bases and J lost 6, with 12 bases in between. Germline V gives CDR1 SGHTA, CDR2 FQGNSA. This CDR3 contains 14 residues.

Sequencing was performed on PBMCs or T cells enriched from blood (not recorded which). This receptor was taken from a woman aged 18-35 years who had recovered from COVID-19. The V call is TRBV7-2, the J call TRBJ1-5, with D perhaps TRBD1 (5 bases). CDR3 amino acids: CASSFRQGGQPQHF. The DNA for the CDR3 is TGTGCCAGCAGCTTTCGGCAGGGAGGTCAGCCCCAGCATTTT.